Below are 21 T cell receptor beta chains sequenced from a single sample in a study of T cells after posttransplantation cyclophosphamide. Libraries were prepared by immunoSEQ multiplex PCR; TCRdb keeps only in-frame clonotypes and omits some of them. The repertoire holds around 6,900 clones, with 65% to 80% as singletons. The sample was memory CD4+ T cells sorted from blood. The source of these receptors is a woman between 50 and 59 years old in good health and a related stem cell transplant donor.

The chain recombines TRBV6-5 with TRBJ1-4; 7 nucleotides match TRBD1. There are 12 residues in the CDR3. Germline-derived CDR1 and CDR2 are MNHEY and SVGAGI. The V gene end was trimmed by 9 bases and the J gene end by 8 bases; junction bases not matched to a gene: 6. In DNA, the CDR3 is TGTGCCAGTCGACAGGGTACCGAAAAACTGTTTTTT. It is translated as CASRQGTEKLFF.

The V gene is TRBV19, the J gene TRBJ2-7; 14 nucleotides line up with TRBD2. The V segment lost 1 base and the J segment 0 bases; nucleotides outside the gene matches: 2. There are 17 residues in the CDR3. The V gene's germline CDR1 is LNHDA and CDR2 SQIVND (reference sequence). This CDR3 reads CASSIGGLAGDSYEQYF. Here the CDR3 DNA reads TGTGCCAGTAGTATAGGGGGACTAGCGGGAGACTCCTACGAGCAGTACTTC.

J is TRBJ2-1 and V is TRBV5-5, with 7 positions matching TRBD1. There are 14 residues in the CDR3. Germline V gene sequence: CDR1 SGHKS, CDR2 YYEKEE (reference sequence). V was clipped by 1 base and J by 4 bases; unmatched bases: 2. CDR3: CASSLRDSYNEQFF. The CDR3 coding sequence is TGTGCCAGCAGCTTGCGGGACAGTTACAATGAGCAGTTCTTC.

This chain links TRBV29-1 with TRBJ1-2, with a weak D call TRBD1 (6 bases). Trimming stripped 3 bases from V and 6 bases from J, with 17 bases between. CDR1 and CDR2 from the germline V gene are SQVTM and ANQGSEA. This CDR3 comprises 14 residues. CDR3 in amino acids: CSVDRRQESNGYTF. The CDR3 DNA is TGCAGCGTTGATCGACGACAGGAATCGAATGGCTACACCTTC.

The chain joins TRBV2 to TRBJ2-1, with a tentative D call TRBD2 (5 bases). The germline V and J ends were trimmed by 2 bases and 5 bases, with 13 bases remaining between them. CDR1 is SNHLY and CDR2 is FYNNEI in the germline V gene. The CDR3 runs 15 residues. The CDR3 region has the DNA TGTGCCAGCAGTGAATGGTTGATCGGGGACAATGAGCAGTTCTTC. Residues: CASSEWLIGDNEQFF.

The rearrangement uses TRBV2 and TRBJ1-5, with D possibly matching TRBD1 (5 bases). V was shortened by 8 bases and J by 1 base, with 12 bases between the two germline ends. The germline CDR1 and CDR2 sequences are SNHLY and FYNNEI. The CDR3 has 14 residues. As DNA, the CDR3 is TGTGCCAGCCAGGGAGGGCGCAGCAATCAGCCCCAGCATTTT. It translates to CASQGGRSNQPQHF.

The table lists this clone with a count of one. The rearrangement uses TRBV5-1 and TRBJ2-1, with 10 bases fitting TRBD1. This CDR3 contains 17 residues. Germline V CDR1 and CDR2: SGHRS, YFSETQ. V was pared by 7 bases and J by 4 bases, with 14 bases of the junction left unmatched. CDR3 nucleotide sequence: TGCGCCAGCGGGACAGGGGCCTACGATTCCAATTACAATGAGCAGTTCTTC. Translated, it gives CASGTGAYDSNYNEQFF.

This clone was counted once. The chain combines TRBV29-1 with TRBJ2-2; D gene uncertain. This CDR3 is 10 amino acids long. V lost 7 bases and J lost 8, with 8 bases in between. Germline V gene lookup returns CDR1 SQVTM and CDR2 ANQGSEA. The CDR3 spells CSAFVGELFF. The CDR3 DNA is TGCAGCGCCTTTGTGGGGGAGCTGTTTTTT.

The chain uses TRBV19 and TRBJ1-1; the D gene is possibly TRBD1 (5 bases). CDR3 size: 14 residues. V was clipped by 3 bases and J by 6 bases, with 14 bases between them. Germline V gives CDR1 LNHDA, CDR2 SQIVND (reference sequence). The CDR3 here is CASSIPGMGAEAFF. The CDR3 DNA is TGTGCCAGTAGTATTCCAGGGATGGGCGCTGAAGCTTTCTTT.

V is TRBV27 and J is TRBJ1-6, with D possibly TRBD1 on 6 matching bases. Germline V gene lookup returns CDR1 MNHEY and CDR2 SMNVEV (reference sequence). The V end was cut by 7 bases, the J end by 4 bases, with 11 bases between. The CDR3 runs to 14 residues. DNA of the CDR3: TGTGCCAGCACCCTCGGGACATATAATTCACCCCTCCACTTT. This codes for CASTLGTYNSPLHF.

The CDR3 DNA reads TGTGCCAGCAGCGTAACAGGGGGCTCCGGGGAGCTGTTTTTT. Translating gives CASSVTGGSGELFF. The genes are TRBV9 and TRBJ2-2, with 9 bases aligning to TRBD1. The CDR3 length is 14 residues. Germline V gene lookup returns CDR1 SGDLS and CDR2 YYNGEE. V was pared by 1 base and J by 6 bases, with 1 base of the junction left unmatched.

The chain employs TRBV7-9 and TRBJ2-3, with a tentative D call TRBD2 (7 bases). V gave up 5 bases and J gave up 5 bases, with 23 bases separating them. Germline CDR1 is SEHNR and CDR2 is FQNEAQ (reference sequence). The length of the CDR3 is 17 residues. The CDR3 coding sequence is TGTGCCAGCAGCCGGAGGGGGGGGAGCGAGGGCAGAGATACGCAGTATTTT. The encoded protein is CASSRRGGSEGRDTQYF.

The CDR3 spells CASRREGTYEQYF. The CDR3 DNA is TGTGCCAGCAGGCGGGAGGGAACCTACGAGCAGTACTTC. This rearrangement joins TRBV27 to TRBJ2-7, with 9 bases that match TRBD2. V shed 6 bases, J shed 2 bases, and the junction held 2 bases outside the gene matches. Germline loops: CDR1 MNHEY, CDR2 SMNVEV (reference sequence). The CDR3 has 13 residues.

The genes are TRBV5-6 and TRBJ2-7; D is perhaps TRBD2 (5 bases). Germline CDR1 and CDR2: SGHDT and YYEEEE. There are 14 residues in the CDR3. Between the trimmed V and J ends, which lost 2 bases and 5 bases, there was a span of 14 bases. The chain's CDR3 is CASSFGGIKNEQYF. In DNA form, the CDR3 reads TGTGCCAGCAGCTTTGGAGGCATAAAAAACGAGCAGTACTTC.

J is TRBJ1-2 and V is TRBV30; TRBD1 is a possible D gene (5 bases). The CDR3 has 10 residues. From germline, CDR1 is GTSNPN and CDR2 SVGIG (reference sequence). Trimming stripped 8 bases from V and 8 bases from J, with 12 bases between. This CDR3 is CARSGNGYTF. CDR3 nucleotide sequence: TGTGCCCGCTCAGGGAACGGCTACACCTTC. The complete variable domain, with remaining parts taken from reference TRBV30 and TRBJ1-2, reads SQTIHQWPATLVQPVGSPLSLECTVEGTSNPNLYWYRQAAGRGLQLLFYSVGIGQISSEVPQNLSASRPQDRQFILSSKKLLLSDSGFYLCARSGNGYTFGSGTRLTVV.

The chain joins TRBV7-8 to TRBJ2-7; D not certain. V was cut by 2 bases and J by 2 bases, with 7 bases left in between. The CDR3 consists of 13 residues. CDR1 is SGHVS and CDR2 is FQNEAQ in the germline V gene. The CDR3 bases are TGTGCCAGCAGCTTATTCAGAACCTACGAGCAGTACTTC. Encoded protein: CASSLFRTYEQYF.

The V and J genes are TRBV9 and TRBJ2-1, with TRBD2 matching over 8 bases. V was pared by 4 bases and J by 9 bases, with 18 bases of the junction left unmatched. CDR3 length: 17 amino acids. Germline assignment: CDR1 SGDLS and CDR2 YYNGEE. The CDR3 coding sequence is TGTGCCAGCAGCCCTCCATTGCTGAGCGGGAGATTCGGTGAGCAGTTCTTC. Encoded protein: CASSPPLLSGRFGEQFF.

The chain employs TRBV28 and TRBJ1-1, with 7 nucleotides matching TRBD1. This CDR3 has 15 amino acids. The germline V gene has CDR1 MDHEN and CDR2 SYDVKM. V lost 8 bases to trimming and J lost 4 bases; unmatched junction nucleotides: 13. CDR3 in amino acids: CASPGGTQGGTEAFF. In DNA form, the CDR3 reads TGTGCCAGCCCGGGGGGGACCCAGGGGGGCACTGAAGCTTTCTTT.

This sequence joins TRBV5-1 and TRBJ1-1; TRBD1 might be the D (5 bases). Germline V gene data show CDR1 as SGHRS and CDR2 as YFSETQ. This CDR3 spans 13 amino acids. Trimming left V 2 bases short and J 4 bases short, with 9 bases between. The CDR3, as DNA: TGCGCCAGCAGCTTCCCCGGGGGCACTGAAGCTTTCTTT. Protein sequence: CASSFPGGTEAFF.

This clone was detected once. CDR3 residues: CASSVKSSNNEQFF. The CDR3 DNA is TGTGCCAGCAGCGTAAAGAGTAGCAACAATGAGCAGTTCTTC. The J gene is TRBJ2-1, the V gene TRBV9, with D unclear. Trimming took off 1 base at V and 5 bases at J, with 10 bases between the two ends. The germline CDR1 and CDR2 sequences are SGDLS and YYNGEE. This CDR3 has 14 amino acids.

In this sample, this clone turned up once. The V call is TRBV6-5, the J call TRBJ2-3; 7 bases map to TRBD1. The CDR3 is 14 amino acids. Germline CDR1 reads MNHEY; CDR2 reads SVGAGI. V dropped 2 bases and J dropped 1; count of bases not matched to a gene: 0. CDR3 in DNA: TGTGCCAGCAGTTACAGGGGGCGCACAGATACGCAGTATTTT. Translated: CASSYRGRTDTQYF.